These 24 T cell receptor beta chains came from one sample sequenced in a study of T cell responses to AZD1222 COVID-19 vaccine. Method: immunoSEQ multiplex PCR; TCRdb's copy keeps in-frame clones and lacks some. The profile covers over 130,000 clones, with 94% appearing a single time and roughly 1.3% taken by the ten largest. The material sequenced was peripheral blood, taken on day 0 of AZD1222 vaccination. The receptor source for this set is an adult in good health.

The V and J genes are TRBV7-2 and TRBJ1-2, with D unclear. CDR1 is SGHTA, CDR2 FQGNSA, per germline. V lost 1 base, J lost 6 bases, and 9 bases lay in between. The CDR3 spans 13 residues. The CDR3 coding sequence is TGTGCCAGCAGCTTAGGAAATATACATGGCTACACCTTC. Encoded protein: CASSLGNIHGYTF.

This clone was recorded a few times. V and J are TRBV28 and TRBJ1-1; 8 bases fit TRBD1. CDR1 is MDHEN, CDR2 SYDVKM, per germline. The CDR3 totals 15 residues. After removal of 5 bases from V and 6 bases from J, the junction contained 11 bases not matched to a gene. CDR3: CASSPSTGASSEAFF. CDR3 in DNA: TGTGCCAGCAGTCCGTCGACAGGGGCCAGCTCTGAAGCTTTCTTT.

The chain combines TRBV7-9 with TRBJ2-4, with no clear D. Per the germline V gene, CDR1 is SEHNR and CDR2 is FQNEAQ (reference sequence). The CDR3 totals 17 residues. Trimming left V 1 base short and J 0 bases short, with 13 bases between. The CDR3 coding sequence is TGTGCCAGCAGCTTAGGGGCGCTGACTCTAGCCAAAAACATTCAGTACTTC. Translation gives CASSLGALTLAKNIQYF.

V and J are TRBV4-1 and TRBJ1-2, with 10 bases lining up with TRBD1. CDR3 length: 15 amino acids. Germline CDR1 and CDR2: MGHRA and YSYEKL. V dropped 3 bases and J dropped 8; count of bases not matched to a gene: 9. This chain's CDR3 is CASSQDGTGVYGYTF. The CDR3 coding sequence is TGCGCCAGCAGCCAGGATGGGACAGGGGTTTACGGCTACACCTTC.

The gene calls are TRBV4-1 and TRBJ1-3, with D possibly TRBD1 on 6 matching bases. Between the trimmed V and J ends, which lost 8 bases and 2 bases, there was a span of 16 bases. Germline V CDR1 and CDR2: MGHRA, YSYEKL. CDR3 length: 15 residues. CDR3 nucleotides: TGCGCCAGCCGCGGCCGAACAGGGCCTGGAAACACCATATATTTT. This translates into CASRGRTGPGNTIYF.

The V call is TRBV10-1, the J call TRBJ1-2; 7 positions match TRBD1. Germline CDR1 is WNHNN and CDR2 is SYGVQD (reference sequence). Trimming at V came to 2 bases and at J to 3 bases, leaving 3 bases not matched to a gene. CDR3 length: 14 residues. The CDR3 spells CASSEGTDYYGYTF. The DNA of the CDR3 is TGCGCCAGCAGTGAGGGGACAGATTACTATGGCTACACCTTC.

The CDR3 DNA is TGTGCCAGCAGCTCGTGGACGGGGAATTCACCCCTCCACTTT. It translates to CASSSWTGNSPLHF. The chain uses TRBV3-1 (or the pseudogene TRBV3-2) and TRBJ1-6; no clear D gene. The germline CDR1 and CDR2 sequences are LGHDT and YNNKEL (reference sequence). There are 14 residues in the CDR3. The ends were cut back, 5 bases at V and 7 bases at J, with 12 bases in the middle.

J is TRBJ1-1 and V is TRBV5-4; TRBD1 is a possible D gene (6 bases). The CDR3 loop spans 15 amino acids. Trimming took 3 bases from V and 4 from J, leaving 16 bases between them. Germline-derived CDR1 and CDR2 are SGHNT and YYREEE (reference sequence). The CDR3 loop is CASSYPDSRRTEAFF. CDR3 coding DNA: TGTGCCAGCAGCTACCCGGACAGCCGGCGCACTGAAGCTTTCTTT.

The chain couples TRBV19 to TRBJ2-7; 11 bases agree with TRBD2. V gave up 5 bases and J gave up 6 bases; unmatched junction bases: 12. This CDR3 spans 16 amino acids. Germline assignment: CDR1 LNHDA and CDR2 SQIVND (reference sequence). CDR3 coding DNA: TGTGCCAGTAGTGCCGACACTAGCGGGGGCCTAAGCGAGCAGTACGTC. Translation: CASSADTSGGLSEQYV.

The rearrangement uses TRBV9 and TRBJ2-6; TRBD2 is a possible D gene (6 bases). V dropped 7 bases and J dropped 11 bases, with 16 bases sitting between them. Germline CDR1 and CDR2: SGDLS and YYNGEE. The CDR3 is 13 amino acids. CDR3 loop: CASASGASDVLTF. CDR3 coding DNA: TGTGCCAGCGCGTCGGGAGCCAGTGACGTCCTGACTTTC.

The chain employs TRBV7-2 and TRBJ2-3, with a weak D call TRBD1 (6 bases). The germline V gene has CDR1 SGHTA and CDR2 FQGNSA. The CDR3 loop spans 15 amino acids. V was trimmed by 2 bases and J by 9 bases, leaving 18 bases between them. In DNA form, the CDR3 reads TGTGCCAGCAGCTTAATGCCAGGGGTTGGTGACACGCAGTATTTT. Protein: CASSLMPGVGDTQYF. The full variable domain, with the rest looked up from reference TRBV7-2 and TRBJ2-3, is GAGVSQSPSNKVTEKGKDVELRCDPISGHTALYWYRQSLGQGLEFLIYFQGNSAPDKSGLPSDRFSAERTGGSVSTLTIQRTQQEDSAVYLCASSLMPGVGDTQYFGPGTRLTVL.

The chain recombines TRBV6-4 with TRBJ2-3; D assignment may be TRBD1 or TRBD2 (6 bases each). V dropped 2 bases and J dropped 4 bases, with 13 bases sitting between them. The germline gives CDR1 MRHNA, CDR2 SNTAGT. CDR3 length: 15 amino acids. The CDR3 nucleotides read TGTGCCAGCAGTGACGGAATGGGGGGCGCAGATACGCAGTATTTT. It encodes CASSDGMGGADTQYF.

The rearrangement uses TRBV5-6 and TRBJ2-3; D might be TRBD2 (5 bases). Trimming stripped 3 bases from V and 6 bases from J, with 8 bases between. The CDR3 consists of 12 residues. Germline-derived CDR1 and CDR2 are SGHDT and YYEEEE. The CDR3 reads CASSSLGDTQYF. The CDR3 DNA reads TGTGCCAGCAGCTCACTAGGGGATACGCAGTATTTT.

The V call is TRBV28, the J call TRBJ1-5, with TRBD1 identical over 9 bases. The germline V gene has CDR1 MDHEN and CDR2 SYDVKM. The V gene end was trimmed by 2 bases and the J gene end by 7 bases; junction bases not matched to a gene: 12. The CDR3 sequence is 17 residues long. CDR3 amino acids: CASSLNQGTGSGQPQHF. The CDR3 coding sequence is TGTGCCAGCAGTTTAAATCAGGGGACAGGGAGCGGACAGCCCCAGCATTTT.

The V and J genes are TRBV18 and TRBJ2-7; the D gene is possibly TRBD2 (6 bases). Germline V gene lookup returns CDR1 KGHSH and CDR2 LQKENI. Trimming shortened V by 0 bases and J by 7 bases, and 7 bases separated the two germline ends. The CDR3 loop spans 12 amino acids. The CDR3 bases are TGTGCCAGCTCACCACCGGCGGGGGAGCAGTACGTC. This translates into CASSPPAGEQYV.

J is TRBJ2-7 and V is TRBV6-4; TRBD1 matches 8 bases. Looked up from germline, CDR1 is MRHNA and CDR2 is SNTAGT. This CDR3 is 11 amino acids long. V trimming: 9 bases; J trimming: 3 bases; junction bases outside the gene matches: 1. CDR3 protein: CARGQGYEQYV. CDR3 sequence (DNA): TGTGCCAGAGGACAGGGCTACGAGCAGTACGTC.

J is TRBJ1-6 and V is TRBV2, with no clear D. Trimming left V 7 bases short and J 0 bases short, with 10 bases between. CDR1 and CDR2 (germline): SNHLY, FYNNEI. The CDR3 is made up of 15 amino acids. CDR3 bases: TGTGCCAGCAAAACGGCGAGCTCCTATAATTCACCCCTCCACTTT. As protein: CASKTASSYNSPLHF.

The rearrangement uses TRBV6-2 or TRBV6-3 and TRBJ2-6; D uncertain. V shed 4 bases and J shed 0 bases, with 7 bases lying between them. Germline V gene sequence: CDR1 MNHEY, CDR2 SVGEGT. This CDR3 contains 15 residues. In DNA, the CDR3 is TGTGCCAGCAGTTTTCGTAACTCTGGGGCCAACGTCCTGACTTTC. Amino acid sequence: CASSFRNSGANVLTF.

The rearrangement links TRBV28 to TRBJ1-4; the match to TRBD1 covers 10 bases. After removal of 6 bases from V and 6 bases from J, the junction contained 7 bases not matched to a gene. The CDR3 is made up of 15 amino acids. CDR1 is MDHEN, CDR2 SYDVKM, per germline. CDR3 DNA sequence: TGTGCCAGCAGCCAGACAGGGGGCAACGATGAAAAACTGTTTTTT. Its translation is CASSQTGGNDEKLFF.

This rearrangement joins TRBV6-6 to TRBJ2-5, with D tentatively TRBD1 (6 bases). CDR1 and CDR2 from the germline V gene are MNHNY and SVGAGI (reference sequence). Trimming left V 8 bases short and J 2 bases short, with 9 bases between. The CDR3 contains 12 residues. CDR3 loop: CASGGVQETQYF. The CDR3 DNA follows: TGTGCCAGCGGGGGCGTTCAAGAGACCCAGTACTTC.

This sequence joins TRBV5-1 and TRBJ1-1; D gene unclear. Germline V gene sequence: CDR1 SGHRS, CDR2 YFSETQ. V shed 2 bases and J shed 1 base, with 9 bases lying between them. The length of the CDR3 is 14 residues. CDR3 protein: CASSFDNWNTEAFF. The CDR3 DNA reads TGCGCCAGCAGCTTTGACAATTGGAACACTGAAGCTTTCTTT.

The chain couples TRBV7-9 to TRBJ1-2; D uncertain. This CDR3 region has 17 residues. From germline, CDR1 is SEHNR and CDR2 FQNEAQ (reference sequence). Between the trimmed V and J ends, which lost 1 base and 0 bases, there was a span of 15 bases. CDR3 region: CASSLVRTESSNYGYTF. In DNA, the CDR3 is TGTGCCAGCAGCTTAGTTAGGACCGAATCTTCTAACTATGGCTACACCTTC.

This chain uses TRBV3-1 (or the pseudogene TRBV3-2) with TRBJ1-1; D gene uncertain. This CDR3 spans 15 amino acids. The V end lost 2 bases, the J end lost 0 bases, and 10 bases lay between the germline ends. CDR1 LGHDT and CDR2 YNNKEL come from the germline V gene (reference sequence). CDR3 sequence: CASSQFTAMNTEAFF. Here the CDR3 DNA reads TGTGCCAGCAGCCAATTCACGGCGATGAACACTGAAGCTTTCTTT.

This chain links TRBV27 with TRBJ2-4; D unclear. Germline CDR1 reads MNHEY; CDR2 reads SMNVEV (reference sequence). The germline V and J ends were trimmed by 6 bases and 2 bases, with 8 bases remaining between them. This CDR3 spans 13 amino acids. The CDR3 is CASSPTSKNIQYF. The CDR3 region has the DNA TGTGCCAGCAGCCCCACCTCCAAAAACATTCAGTACTTC.